This T cell receptor beta chain was sequenced in a study of blood T cell repertoires in COVID-19 (dated by TCRdb to 2020 to 2021). Turning to the overall study: Samples from collaborators originated in the United States, Italy and Spain and spanned both the acute and convalescent phases of COVID-19. The prospective study material was composed of cDNA or gDNA derived from T cells, B-cell-depleted T cells, or PBMCs. Samples came from the ongoing ImmuneRACE study (first 160 participants) plus 1,254 subjects from 6 global collaborators. Sample metadata almost always included a de-identified subject ID, COVID-19 status, age in years and sex. The repertoires were released in a freely available public database intended as a resource for research on the immune response to SARS-CoV-2. Subjects who had been exposed to COVID-19, were actively infected with it, or had recovered from it provided the deeply sampled blood TCRbeta repertoires that made up the dataset. Where available, HLA class I and class II types were taken from metadata supplied by the sample provider and were not determined by assay-based typing. Study-wide findings and limitations: The amount of clinical and demographic metadata varied by source and participant and was provided uncurated.

Another Seattle source contributed samples from volunteer blood donors who had recovered from COVID-19. Collaborating institutions collected whole blood in K2EDTA tubes following their own protocols. For TCRbeta analysis, collaborators shipped samples as frozen whole blood, isolated PBMCs, or DNA extracted from either of those sample types. TCRbeta CDR3 regions were amplified from genomic DNA by means of the immunoSEQ Assay, a bias-controlled multiplex PCR. The paper's data handling went like this. The number of nucleated cells in each sample was estimated by amplification of reference gene primers within the assay. To quantify the absolute abundance of each unique TCRbeta CDR3 rearrangement, sequence reads were collapsed and filtered. For each sample, productive Simpson clonality was calculated as the square root of Simpson's diversity index across productive rearrangements. TCRdb limited this immuneACCESS table to in-frame rearrangements with V and J called. A share of clones is missing; checked studies link under half to unresolved V genes, and the rest is unexplained. V, J and clone size derive from that table, while D and trimming were established from the DNA sequence. The sample profile shows about 280,000 clones; about nine tenths of them were found once. 0.94% of the sample rests with the top ten.

Only one count was recorded for this clone. The antigen it recognizes is unknown. Within one base of it there is no much larger clone, and no base qualities were kept. The germline ends are 13 bases apart after V is trimmed by 6 bases and J by 7 bases. The CDR3 runs 13 amino acids, cysteine and phenylalanine included. The only DNA kept is the CDR3, 39 bases in frame from the first base. As encoded in the germline V gene, CDR1 is MDHEN while CDR2 is SYDVKM. The sequenced material came from peripheral blood. The sequence derives from a woman in her thirties or forties who had recovered from COVID-19. The rearrangement combines TRBV28 with TRBJ2-1, with a tentative D gene TRBD2 over 6 matching bases. This receptor has the CDR3 CASRTGLPNEQFF. The nucleotide sequence is TGTGCCAGCAGGACGGGACTTCCGAATGAGCAGTTCTTC.